This T cell receptor beta chain was captured in a study of vaccination effects on CD4 cells after COVID-19. Expansion with viral peptide pools was applied to antigen-specific CD4+ T cells by the ViraFEST assay prior to sequencing. Upon completion of more than 9 days in culture, CD4+ T cells were isolated. The cohort was immunized with two doses of either the BNT162b2 or mRNA-1273 vaccine. The CDR3 is made up of 13 amino acids. Trimming shortened V by 4 bases and J by 4 bases, and 10 bases separated the two germline ends. Germline V gene data show CDR1 as LGHDT and CDR2 as YNNKEL (reference sequence). Data came from immunoSEQ multiplex PCR; TCRdb stores just in-frame clones and leaves some out. The sample contains under 35,000 clones, approximately 71% of which appear only once. This clone was counted a few times. Its antigen is not identified.

Sequenced material: CD4+ T cells from PBMCs cultured with HCoV-NL63 spike peptides, taken after COVID-19 vaccination. This TCR was recovered from a human donor who received a COVID-19 vaccine. This chain links TRBV3-1 (or the pseudogene TRBV3-2) with TRBJ1-1, with D possibly TRBD1 on 5 matching bases. Here the CDR3 reads CASSPGGGTEAFF. CDR3 DNA sequence: TGTGCCAGCAGCCCGGGTGGGGGCACTGAAGCTTTCTTT.